Below, 11 T cell receptor beta chains from the same sample are listed, as sequenced in a study of CD8 T cell repertoires and HIV-1 epitope variants. Method: immunoSEQ multiplex PCR; TCRdb's copy keeps in-frame clones and lacks some. The table records around 5,900 clones, around 69% of them present only once. Antigens of these TCRs are unknown. The specimen sequenced was cultured CD8+ T cells derived from PBMCs. These receptors came from a male donor with HIV.

The chain combines TRBV27 with TRBJ2-1; D might be TRBD2 (6 bases). This CDR3 has 14 amino acids. V was trimmed by 5 bases and J by 4 bases, leaving 12 bases between them. CDR1 MNHEY and CDR2 SMNVEV come from the germline V gene (reference sequence). The CDR3 loop reads CASSAGQAYNEQFF. In DNA, the CDR3 is TGTGCCAGCAGTGCGGGGCAGGCATACAATGAGCAGTTCTTC.

This clone has just a few counts. The CDR3 DNA sequence: TGTGCCAGCAGCGTGCGGGGGGGATTTAATGAGCAGTTCTTC. Translation gives CASSVRGGFNEQFF. The chain uses TRBV9 and TRBJ2-1; 9 bases are shared with TRBD2. Germline assignment: CDR1 SGDLS and CDR2 YYNGEE. The CDR3 totals 14 residues. V lost 2 bases and J lost 7; bases outside the gene matches: 4. The variable domain in full, with the rest retrieved from reference TRBV9 and TRBJ2-1, is DSGVTQTPKHLITATGQRVTLRCSPRSGDLSVYWYQQSLDQGLQFLIQYYNGEERAKGNILERFSAQQFPDLHSELNLSSLELGDSALYFCASSVRGGFNEQFFGPGTRLTVL.

A few counts support this clone. The rearrangement joins TRBV5-4 to TRBJ1-1; weak D call: TRBD1 (6 bases). The CDR3 extends over 12 amino acids. Trimming cost V 2 bases and J 6 bases, with 8 bases left between them. Germline V CDR1 and CDR2: SGHNT, YYREEE (reference sequence). Here the CDR3 DNA reads TGTGCCAGCAGCTTTGAGGGGGCTGAAGCTTTCTTT. It is translated as CASSFEGAEAFF. The whole variable domain, filled in from reference TRBV5-4 and TRBJ1-1, reads ETGVTQSPTHLIKTRGQQVTLRCSSQSGHNTVSWYQQALGQGPQFIFQYYREEENGRGNFPPRFSGLQFPNYSSELNVNALELDDSALYLCASSFEGAEAFFGQGTRLTVV.

The rearrangement joins TRBV9 to TRBJ1-1; D gene uncertain. The CDR3 covers 14 residues. The V gene's germline CDR1 is SGDLS and CDR2 YYNGEE. V was clipped by 3 bases and J by 1 base, with 10 bases between them. This CDR3 reads CASSGKGRNTEAFF. As DNA, the CDR3 is TGTGCCAGCAGCGGAAAAGGTAGGAACACTGAAGCTTTCTTT.

J is TRBJ1-4 and V is TRBV18; weak D call: TRBD1 (5 bases). Trimming cost V 5 bases and J 0 bases, with 13 bases left between them. Germline CDR1 is KGHSH and CDR2 is LQKENI. CDR3 length: 16 residues. The CDR3 DNA reads as TGTGCCAGCTCATCGAGGCAGGGTGCAACTAATGAAAAACTGTTTTTT. It codes for CASSSRQGATNEKLFF.

There are a few counts of this clone. This chain joins TRBV18 and TRBJ2-7, with no clear D. Deletions cut 6 bases from V and 2 bases from J, with 8 bases between. CDR1 and CDR2 (germline): KGHSH, LQKENI. This CDR3 spans 12 amino acids. The CDR3 nucleotides are TGTGCCAGCTCCTCCCCCCCCTACGAGCAGTACTTC. It yields the protein CASSSPPYEQYF.

This clone was seen only a few times. CDR3 residues: CASSSGTGGFGDNEQFF. CDR3 coding DNA: TGTGCCAGCAGTTCCGGGACAGGGGGCTTCGGGGACAATGAGCAGTTCTTC. This chain links TRBV28 with TRBJ2-1; 12 positions match TRBD1. Germline V CDR1 and CDR2: MDHEN, SYDVKM. Germline trimming cut 4 bases from V and 5 bases from J; bases unmatched to any gene: 9. The CDR3 spans 17 residues.

This sequence joins TRBV27 and TRBJ2-1; TRBD2 aligns across 11 bases. The CDR3 has 17 amino acids. Losses at the gene ends were 4 bases for V and 6 bases for J; bases not matched to a gene: 11. CDR1 is MNHEY and CDR2 is SMNVEV in the germline V gene (reference sequence). The CDR3 sequence is CASSSPTASGGLNEQFF. The CDR3 region has the DNA TGTGCCAGCAGTTCCCCTACGGCTAGCGGGGGGCTCAATGAGCAGTTCTTC.

The chain is built from TRBV27 and TRBJ1-2, with D possibly TRBD1 on 6 matching bases. Germline V gene lookup returns CDR1 MNHEY and CDR2 SMNVEV (reference sequence). This CDR3 is built from 15 residues. Trimming removed 9 bases at V and 6 bases at J, with 23 bases between. The chain's CDR3 is CASNSGQILLDGYTF. The CDR3, as DNA: TGTGCCAGTAATAGCGGACAGATTCTATTGGATGGCTACACCTTC.

The chain joins TRBV9 to TRBJ2-4, with 10 bases that match TRBD1. Germline V gene lookup returns CDR1 SGDLS and CDR2 YYNGEE. With 5 bases clipped from V and 5 bases from J, the junction kept 7 bases outside the gene matches. The CDR3 consists of 15 residues. The CDR3 sequence is CASSAIGQGENIQYF. For the CDR3, the DNA is TGTGCCAGCAGTGCCATTGGACAGGGGGAAAACATTCAGTACTTC.

The chain recombines TRBV28 with TRBJ2-7; no clear D. The germline V gene encodes CDR1 MDHEN and CDR2 SYDVKM. The CDR3 loop spans 18 amino acids. The germline V and J ends were trimmed by 1 base and 0 bases, with 19 bases remaining between them. The CDR3 reads CASSLSVGLGSSSYEQYF. The CDR3 region has the DNA TGTGCCAGCAGTTTATCGGTCGGCTTGGGCAGTAGCTCCTACGAGCAGTACTTC.